The present T cell receptor (beta chain) was sequenced within a study of immune cell composition in non-small cell lung cancer. Points on this clone: Its target is not known.

Template was genomic DNA from frozen, unsorted single-cell suspensions. Profiled with immunoSEQ multiplex PCR; TCRdb holds only in-frame clones, not every one. The sample has 8,500 to 14,000 clones, around 62% seen once. Study-level points and caveats: Lung squamous cell carcinoma tumours had significantly higher top 10 clone scores and productive clonality than lung adenocarcinoma. Squamous carcinomas (approximately 75%) more often had tumour-associated clones >0.5% than adenocarcinomas (roughly 33%). No significant correlation existed between pack-years smoked and tumour clonality.

V shed 5 bases, J shed 4 bases, and the junction held 10 bases outside the gene matches. From germline, CDR1 is SEHNR and CDR2 FQNEAQ (reference sequence). CDR3 length equals 16 residues. This chain uses TRBV7-9 with TRBJ2-3, with TRBD2 matching over 9 bases. The TCR comes from a human donor with non-small cell lung cancer. The sequenced material came from lung tumor tissue. The CDR3 loop is CASSPRLAGVSDTQYF. As DNA, the CDR3 is TGTGCCAGCAGCCCCCGTTTAGCGGGAGTTTCAGATACGCAGTATTTT.